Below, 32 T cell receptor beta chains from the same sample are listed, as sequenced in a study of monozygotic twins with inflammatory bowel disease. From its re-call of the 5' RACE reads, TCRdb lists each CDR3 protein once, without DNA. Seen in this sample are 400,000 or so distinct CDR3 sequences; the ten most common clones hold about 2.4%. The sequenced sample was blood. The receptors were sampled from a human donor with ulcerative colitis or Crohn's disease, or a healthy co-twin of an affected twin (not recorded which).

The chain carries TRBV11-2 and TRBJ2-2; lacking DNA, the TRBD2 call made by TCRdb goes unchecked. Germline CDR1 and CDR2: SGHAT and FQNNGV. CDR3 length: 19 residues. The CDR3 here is CASSLLGLAGLRGTGELFF.

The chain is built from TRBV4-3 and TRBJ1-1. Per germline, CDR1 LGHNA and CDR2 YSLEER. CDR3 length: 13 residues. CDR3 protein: CASSATGITEAFF.

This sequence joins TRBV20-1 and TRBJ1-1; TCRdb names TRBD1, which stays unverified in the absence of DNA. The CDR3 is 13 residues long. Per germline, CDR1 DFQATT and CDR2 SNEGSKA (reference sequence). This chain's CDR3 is CSARGGRGTEAFF.

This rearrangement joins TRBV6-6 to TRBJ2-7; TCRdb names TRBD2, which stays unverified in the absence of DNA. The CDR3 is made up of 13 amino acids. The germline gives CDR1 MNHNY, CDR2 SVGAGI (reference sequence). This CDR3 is CASSQVRREEQYF.

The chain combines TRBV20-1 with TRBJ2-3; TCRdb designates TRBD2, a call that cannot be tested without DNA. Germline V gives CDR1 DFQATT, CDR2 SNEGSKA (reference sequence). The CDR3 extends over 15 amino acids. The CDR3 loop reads CSARGAREFTDTQYF.

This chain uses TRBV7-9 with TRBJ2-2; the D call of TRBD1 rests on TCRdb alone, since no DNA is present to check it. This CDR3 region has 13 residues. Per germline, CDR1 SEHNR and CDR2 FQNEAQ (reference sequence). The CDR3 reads CASSAPGFGELFF.

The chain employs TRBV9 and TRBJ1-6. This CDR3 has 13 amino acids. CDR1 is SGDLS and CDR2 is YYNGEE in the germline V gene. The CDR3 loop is CASSEVAHSPLHF.

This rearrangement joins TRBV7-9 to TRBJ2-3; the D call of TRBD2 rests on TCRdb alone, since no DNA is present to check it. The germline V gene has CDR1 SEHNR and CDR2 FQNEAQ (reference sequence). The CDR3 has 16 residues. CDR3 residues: CASSTPSSPTTDTQYF.

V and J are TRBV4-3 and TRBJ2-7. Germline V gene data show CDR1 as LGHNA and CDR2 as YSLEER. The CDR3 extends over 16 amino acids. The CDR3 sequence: CASSQDLVNSWNEQYF.

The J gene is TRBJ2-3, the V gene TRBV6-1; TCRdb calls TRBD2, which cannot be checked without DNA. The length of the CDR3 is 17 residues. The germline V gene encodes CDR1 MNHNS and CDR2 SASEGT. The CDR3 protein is CASIANGAGGRTDTQYF.

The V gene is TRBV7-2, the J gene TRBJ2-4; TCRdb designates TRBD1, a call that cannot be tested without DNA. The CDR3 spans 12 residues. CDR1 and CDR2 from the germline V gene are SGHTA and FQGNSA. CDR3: CASSLGAGVWYF.

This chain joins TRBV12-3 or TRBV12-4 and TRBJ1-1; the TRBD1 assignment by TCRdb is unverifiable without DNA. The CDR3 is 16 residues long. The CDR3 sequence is CASSTGTGTLLTEAFF.

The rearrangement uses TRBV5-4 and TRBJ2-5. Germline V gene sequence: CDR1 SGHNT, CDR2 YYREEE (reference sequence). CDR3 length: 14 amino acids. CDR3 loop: CASSPNIQGETQYF. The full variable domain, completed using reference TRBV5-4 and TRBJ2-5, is ETGVTQSPTHLIKTRGQQVTLRCSSQSGHNTVSWYQQALGQGPQFIFQYYREEENGRGNFPPRFSGLQFPNYSSELNVNALELDDSALYLCASSPNIQGETQYFGPGTRLLVL.

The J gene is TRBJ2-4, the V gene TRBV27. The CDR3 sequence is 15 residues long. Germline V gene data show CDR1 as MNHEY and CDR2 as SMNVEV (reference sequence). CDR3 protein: CASSLSRPQKNIQYF.

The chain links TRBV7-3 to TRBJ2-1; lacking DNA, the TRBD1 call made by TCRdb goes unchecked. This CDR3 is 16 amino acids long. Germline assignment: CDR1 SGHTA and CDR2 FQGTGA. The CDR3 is CASSLIPAQLNNEQFF. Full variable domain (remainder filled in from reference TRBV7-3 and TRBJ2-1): GAGVSQTPSNKVTEKGKYVELRCDPISGHTALYWYRQSLGQGPEFLIYFQGTGAADDSGLPNDRFFAVRPEGSVSTLKIQRTERGDSAVYLCASSLIPAQLNNEQFFGPGTRLTVL.

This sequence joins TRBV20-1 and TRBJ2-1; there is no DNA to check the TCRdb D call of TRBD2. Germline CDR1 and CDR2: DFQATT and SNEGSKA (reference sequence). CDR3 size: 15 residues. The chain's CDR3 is CSAFRTSGGAAEQFF.

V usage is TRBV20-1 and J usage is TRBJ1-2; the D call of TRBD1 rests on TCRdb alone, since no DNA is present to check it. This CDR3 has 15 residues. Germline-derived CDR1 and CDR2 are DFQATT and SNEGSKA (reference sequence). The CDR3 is CSASPPHAALYGYTF.

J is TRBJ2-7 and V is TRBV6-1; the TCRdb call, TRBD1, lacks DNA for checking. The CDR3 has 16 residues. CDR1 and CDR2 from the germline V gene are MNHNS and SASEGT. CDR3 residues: CASSGARSGPSYEQYF.

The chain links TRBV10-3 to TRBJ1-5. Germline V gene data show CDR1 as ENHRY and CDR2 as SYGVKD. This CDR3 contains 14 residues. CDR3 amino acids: CAISEFGEGQPQHF.

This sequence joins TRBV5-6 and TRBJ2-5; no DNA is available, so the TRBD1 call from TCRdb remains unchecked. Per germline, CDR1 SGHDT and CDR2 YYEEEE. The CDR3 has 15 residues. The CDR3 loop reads CASSSRTVPRETQYF.

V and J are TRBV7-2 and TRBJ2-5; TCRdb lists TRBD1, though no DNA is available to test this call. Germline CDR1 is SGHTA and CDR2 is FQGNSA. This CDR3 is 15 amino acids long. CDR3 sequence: CASNQWTGTQETQYF.

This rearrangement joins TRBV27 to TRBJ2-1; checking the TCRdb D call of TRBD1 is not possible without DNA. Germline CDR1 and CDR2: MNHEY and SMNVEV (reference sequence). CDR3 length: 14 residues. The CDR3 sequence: CATRAPSSYNEQFF.

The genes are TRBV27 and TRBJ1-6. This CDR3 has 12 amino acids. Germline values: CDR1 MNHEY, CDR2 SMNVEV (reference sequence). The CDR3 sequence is CASSLSSSPLHF.

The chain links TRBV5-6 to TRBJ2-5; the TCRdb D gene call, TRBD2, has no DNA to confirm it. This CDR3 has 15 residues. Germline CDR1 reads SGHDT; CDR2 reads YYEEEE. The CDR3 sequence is CASSFGRGGFETQYF.

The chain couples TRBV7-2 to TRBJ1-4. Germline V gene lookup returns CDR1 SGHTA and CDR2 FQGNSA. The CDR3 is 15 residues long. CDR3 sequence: CASSTQRATNEKLFF.

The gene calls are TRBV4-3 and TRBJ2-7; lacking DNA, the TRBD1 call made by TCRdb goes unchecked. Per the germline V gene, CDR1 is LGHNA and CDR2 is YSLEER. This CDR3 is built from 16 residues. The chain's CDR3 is CASSQEAQGTGYEQYF.

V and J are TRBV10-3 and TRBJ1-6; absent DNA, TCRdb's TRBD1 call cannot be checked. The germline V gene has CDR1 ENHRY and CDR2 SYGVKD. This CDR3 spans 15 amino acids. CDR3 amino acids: CAISARAGDNSPLHF.

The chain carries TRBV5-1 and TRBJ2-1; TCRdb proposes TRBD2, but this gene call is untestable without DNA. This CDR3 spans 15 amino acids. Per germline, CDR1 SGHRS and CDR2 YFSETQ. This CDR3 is CASSPWGGGMSEQFF.

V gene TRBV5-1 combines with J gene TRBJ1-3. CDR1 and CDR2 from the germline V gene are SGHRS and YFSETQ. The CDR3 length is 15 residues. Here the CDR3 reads CASSLEGNSGNTIYF.

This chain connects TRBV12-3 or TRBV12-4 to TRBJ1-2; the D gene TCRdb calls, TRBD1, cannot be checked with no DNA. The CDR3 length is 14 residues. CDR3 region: CASSPGTARSGYTF.

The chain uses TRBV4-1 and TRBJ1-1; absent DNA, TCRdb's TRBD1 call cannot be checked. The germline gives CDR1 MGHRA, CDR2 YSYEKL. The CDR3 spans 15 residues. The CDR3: CASSQAGISNTEAFF.

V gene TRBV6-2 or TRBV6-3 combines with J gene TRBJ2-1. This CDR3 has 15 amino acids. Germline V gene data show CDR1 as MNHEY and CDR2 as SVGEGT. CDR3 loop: CASSSTGLFYNEQFF.